The 19 T cell receptor beta chains given below trace back to one sample, sequenced in a study of blood T cell repertoires in COVID-19. TCRdb's copy holds only in-frame clones and misses some; the assay was immunoSEQ multiplex PCR. The table has 50,000 to 65,000 clones, under 90% seen once. The sequencing input was peripheral blood. These receptors were collected from a man between 35 and 55 years old with active COVID-19.

The chain uses TRBV9 and TRBJ2-1, with 11 positions matching TRBD1. This CDR3 comprises 16 residues. Germline values: CDR1 SGDLS, CDR2 YYNGEE. Trimming removed 4 bases from V and 6 bases from J; junction bases left unmatched: 9. CDR3 in DNA: TGTGCCAGCAGCCCGTCGGGACAGGGGGTAGGCAATGAGCAGTTCTTC. It specifies CASSPSGQGVGNEQFF.

The V gene is TRBV6-5, the J gene TRBJ2-7; no reliable D call. V lost 8 bases, J lost 0 bases, and 14 bases lay in between. Germline CDR1 MNHEY, CDR2 SVGAGI. The CDR3 has 14 amino acids. The CDR3 nucleotides read TGTGCCAGCCAGGTGCCCCTCTTCTCCTACGAGCAGTACTTC. This encodes CASQVPLFSYEQYF.

The J gene is TRBJ2-7, the V gene TRBV27; 8 bases align to TRBD2. Germline V lookup: CDR1 MNHEY, CDR2 SMNVEV (reference sequence). The CDR3 is 18 residues long. V dropped 3 bases and J dropped 5; count of bases not matched to a gene: 18. CDR3 coding DNA: TGTGCCAGCAGTTTTGGGCTAGCGGGTGTACCCGGCCGCGACGAGCAGTACTTC. Protein: CASSFGLAGVPGRDEQYF.

The rearrangement links TRBV15 to TRBJ2-7; 10 nucleotides match TRBD2. J lost 1 base, V lost 1 base, and 1 base had no gene match. Germline V gene lookup returns CDR1 LNHNV and CDR2 YYDKDF (reference sequence). The CDR3 runs 15 residues. The CDR3 here is CATSRGTSGSYEQYF. The CDR3 DNA sequence: TGTGCCACCAGCAGAGGGACTAGCGGATCCTACGAGCAGTACTTC.

The V and J genes are TRBV5-1 and TRBJ2-7; 7 bases match TRBD1. Germline lookup yields CDR1 SGHRS and CDR2 YFSETQ. The J segment lost 3 bases and the V segment lost 7 bases, leaving 13 bases of the junction unmatched. The CDR3 length is 15 residues. The CDR3 DNA is TGCGCCAGCGAAAAAACACCCTGGGACAGCTACGAGCAGTACTTC. Translated, it gives CASEKTPWDSYEQYF.

V is TRBV5-6 and J is TRBJ2-5, with D perhaps TRBD1 (6 bases). The CDR3 contains 13 residues. From germline, CDR1 is SGHDT and CDR2 YYEEEE. V lost 1 base, J lost 7 bases, and 11 bases lay in between. This CDR3 reads CASSLTAQGTQYF. CDR3 DNA: TGTGCCAGCAGCTTGACTGCACAGGGGACCCAGTACTTC.

The V gene is TRBV3-1 (or the pseudogene TRBV3-2), the J gene TRBJ2-5, with 8 positions matching TRBD2. V was clipped by 5 bases and J by 4 bases; unmatched bases: 9. There are 15 residues in the CDR3. Per the germline V gene, CDR1 is LGHDT and CDR2 is YNNKEL (reference sequence). The CDR3 protein is CASSSGRVWLETQYF. The CDR3 nucleotides are TGTGCCAGCAGCTCCGGGAGGGTTTGGTTAGAGACCCAGTACTTC.

The chain links TRBV7-2 to TRBJ1-5; no clear D gene. The germline gives CDR1 SGHTA, CDR2 FQGNSA. This CDR3 is built from 16 residues. The V gene lost 0 bases and the J gene lost 5 bases, with 14 bases spanning the gap. CDR3 region: CASSLAGIGGHQPQHF. CDR3 nucleotides: TGTGCCAGCAGCTTAGCCGGGATTGGAGGCCATCAGCCCCAGCATTTT.

The chain is built from TRBV27 and TRBJ2-7, with 7 bases fitting TRBD1. J gave up 4 bases and V 3 bases, and 15 bases lay outside the gene matches. The germline V gene encodes CDR1 MNHEY and CDR2 SMNVEV (reference sequence). The CDR3 has 17 residues. The CDR3 bases are TGTGCCAGCAGTTTTCGTTCCAAGACAGGGTTTGAATACGAGCAGTACTTC. Its protein is CASSFRSKTGFEYEQYF.

The gene calls are TRBV29-1 and TRBJ2-1; no definite D call. V shed 6 bases and J shed 1 base, with 13 bases lying between them. CDR1 and CDR2 from the germline V gene are SQVTM and ANQGSEA. The CDR3 is 14 residues long. CDR3 nucleotides: TGCAGCGTCGACACCCCCGGTTCCTACAATGAGCAGTTCTTC. Translated, it gives CSVDTPGSYNEQFF.

The chain uses TRBV24-1 and TRBJ2-7; a weak D match, TRBD2 (6 bases). CDR1 is KGHDR, CDR2 SFDVKD, per germline. V was cut by 4 bases and J by 0 bases, with 18 bases left in between. The CDR3 extends over 17 amino acids. The CDR3 DNA reads TGTGCCACCAGTGACCCCTCCCGGGACTCGAACTCCTACGAGCAGTACTTC. It specifies CATSDPSRDSNSYEQYF.

The chain links TRBV23-1 to TRBJ1-2; maybe TRBD1 (5 bases). TRBV23-1 is an ORF; its function is uncertain. The CDR3 runs 16 residues. V lost 4 bases and J lost 4, with 19 bases in between. CDR3 loop: CASSLMGGQACYGYTF. In nucleotides, the CDR3 is TGCGCCAGCAGTCTTATGGGGGGTCAAGCTTGCTATGGCTACACCTTC.

The chain is built from TRBV6-5 and TRBJ2-1, with D tentatively TRBD1 (5 bases). V dropped 7 bases and J dropped 8 bases, with 18 bases sitting between them. There are 14 residues in the CDR3. Germline CDR1 and CDR2: MNHEY and SVGAGI. The CDR3 protein is CASTPGFIPHEQFF. CDR3 nucleotides: TGTGCCAGCACCCCAGGGTTCATTCCACATGAGCAGTTCTTC.

J is TRBJ2-2 and V is TRBV6-4, with D possibly being TRBD1 (6 bases). Germline loops: CDR1 MRHNA, CDR2 SNTAGT. The CDR3 consists of 14 residues. The germline V and J ends were trimmed by 5 bases and 1 base, with 8 bases remaining between them. CDR3 DNA: TGTGCCAGCAGTCCGGGACAGAACACCGGGGAGCTGTTTTTT. It is translated as CASSPGQNTGELFF.

The V call is TRBV19, the J call TRBJ1-5; TRBD1 aligns across 9 bases. After removal of 5 bases from V and 6 bases from J, the junction contained 5 bases not matched to a gene. The CDR3 is 14 residues long. Germline V gives CDR1 LNHDA, CDR2 SQIVND (reference sequence). CDR3 protein: CASSPDRGTQPQHF. DNA for the CDR3: TGTGCCAGTAGTCCCGACAGGGGGACTCAGCCCCAGCATTTT.

The CDR3, as DNA: TGTGCCAGCAGCTTGAGACTAGCGGGAAGCACAGATACGCAGTATTTT. Translation gives CASSLRLAGSTDTQYF. The chain is built from TRBV21-1 and TRBJ2-3; the listed D gene, TRBD2, was not tested against the DNA. TRBV21-1 is noted as a pseudogene. The CDR3 length is 16 residues.

In its sample, this clone was seen once. The chain has TRBV5-4 and TRBJ2-7, with 8 bases aligning to TRBD1. The J segment lost 6 bases and the V segment lost 4 bases, leaving 6 bases of the junction unmatched. Germline V gene lookup returns CDR1 SGHNT and CDR2 YYREEE (reference sequence). This CDR3 contains 13 residues. The CDR3 DNA follows: TGTGCCAGCAGCACGGGACAGGACCCCGAGCAGTACTTC. Translation: CASSTGQDPEQYF.

This chain connects TRBV6-6 to TRBJ2-7; 12 bases are a match to TRBD2. V lost 6 bases and J lost 0; bases outside the gene matches: 3. Germline CDR1 is MNHNY and CDR2 is SVGAGI (reference sequence). The length of the CDR3 is 15 residues. CDR3 sequence reads: CASSRTSGNSYEQYF. The CDR3 nucleotides are TGTGCCAGCAGCAGGACTAGCGGGAACTCCTACGAGCAGTACTTC.

This chain joins TRBV20-1 and TRBJ2-5; D is uncertain. Trimming cost V 3 bases and J 5 bases, with 7 bases left between them. The CDR3 has 11 amino acids. CDR1 and CDR2 (germline): DFQATT, SNEGSKA (reference sequence). The DNA for the CDR3 is TGCAGTGCTAGTTTCCGGGAGACCCAGTACTTC. This translates into CSASFRETQYF.